The source of this T cell receptor beta chain is a study of vaccination effects on CD4 cells after COVID-19. For this clone: Its antigen is unknown.

The CDR3 loop spans 18 amino acids. From germline, CDR1 is SGHTA and CDR2 FQGNSA. Trimming stripped 5 bases from V and 3 bases from J, with 25 bases between. Generated by immunoSEQ multiplex PCR, the TCRdb table keeps only in-frame clones and is missing some. This table has almost 30,000 clones, roughly 71% appearing once. Prior to sequencing, the ViraFEST assay stimulated PBMC with viral peptide pools, which expanded the antigen-specific CD4+ T cells. The authors isolated CD4+ T cells after around 9 days of culture. Vaccine administered to participants consisted of two doses of either BNT162b2 or mRNA-1273. None of the vaccinated had previously contracted SARS-CoV-2, and their nucleocapsid antibodies tested negative.

The material sequenced was CD4+ T cells from PBMCs cultured with HCoV-OC43 spike peptides, taken after COVID-19 vaccination. Documented subset: HCoV-OC43 spike overlapping peptide pool stimulation. The chain joins TRBV7-2 to TRBJ2-5, with D perhaps being TRBD1 or TRBD2 (6 bases each). The clonotype was recovered from a human donor who received a COVID-19 vaccine. This CDR3 reads CASSSTPGAGPLKETQYF. DNA of the CDR3: TGTGCCAGCAGCAGCACTCCAGGGGCGGGACCTCTTAAAGAGACCCAGTACTTC.